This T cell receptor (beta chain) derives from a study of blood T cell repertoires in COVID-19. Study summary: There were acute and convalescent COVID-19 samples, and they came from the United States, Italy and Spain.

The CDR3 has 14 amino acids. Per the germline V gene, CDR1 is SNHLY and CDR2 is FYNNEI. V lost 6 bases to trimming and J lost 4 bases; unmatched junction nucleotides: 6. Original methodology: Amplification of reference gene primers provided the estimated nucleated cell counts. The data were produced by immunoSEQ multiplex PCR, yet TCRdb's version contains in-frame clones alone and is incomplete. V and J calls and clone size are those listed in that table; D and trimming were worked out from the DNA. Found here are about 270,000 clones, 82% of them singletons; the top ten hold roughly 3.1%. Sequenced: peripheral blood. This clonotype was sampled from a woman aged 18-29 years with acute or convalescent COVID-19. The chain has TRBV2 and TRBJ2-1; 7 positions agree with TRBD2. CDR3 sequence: CASRLLADYNEQFF. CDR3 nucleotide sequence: TGTGCCAGCAGGCTGCTAGCGGATTACAATGAGCAGTTCTTC.